A selection of T cell receptor beta chains follows, all from one sample in a study of shared clonotypes between healthy human individuals. TCRdb's table, derived via immunoSEQ multiplex PCR, lists solely in-frame clones and lacks some. The data contain a few million clones, more than 80% of them singletons. Specimen: naive CD4+ T cells from PBMCs. These receptors all come from a man between 18 and 35 years old in good health. Some clones in this sample may be carry-over from other donors' samples. The CDR3 runs from the conserved cysteine through the conserved F or W. The order of the fields is D gene, clone size, CDR3 length, J gene, V gene, CDR3 DNA, CDR3 protein. The D gene is left open where the match is weak. Clone size is stated in some rows and not others, as once, few, many or a class when expanded.

>.|.|13|TRBJ2-2|TRBV5-8
TGTGCCAGCAGCCCCTACAACACCGGGGAGCTGTTTTTT
CASSPYNTGELFF
>TRBD1|once|14|TRBJ1-2|TRBV28
TGTGCCAGCAGGCTACCGGGACAGGGGAGCGGCTACACCTTC
CASRLPGQGSGYTF
>TRBD2|.|17|TRBJ2-7|TRBV5-1
TGCGCCAGCAGCCCTAAAGGACTAGCGGACCTCTCGGGCGTGCAGTACTTC
CASSPKGLADLSGVQYF
>.|few|13|TRBJ1-2|TRBV19
TGTGCCAGTAGTATTTGGCCGAGCTATGGCTACACCTTC
CASSIWPSYGYTF
>.|.|14|TRBJ2-7|TRBV18
TGTGCCAGCTCACCACGGAGGATATCCTACGAGCAGTACTTC
CASSPRRISYEQYF
>TRBD2|.|15|TRBJ2-1|TRBV15
TGTGCCACCAGCAAGATACTAGCGGAAATCAATGAGCAGTTCTTC
CATSKILAEINEQFF
>.|.|14|TRBJ2-7|TRBV9
TGTGCCAGCAGCGTAGCGGGGAGTATCAACGAGCAGTACTTC
CASSVAGSINEQYF
>TRBD1|.|14|TRBJ1-1|TRBV19
TGTGCCACTCGGACAGGGCGCGAGAACACTGAAGCTTTCTTT
CATRTGRENTEAFF
>.|few|13|TRBJ1-1|TRBV5-1
TGCGCCAGCAGCTTGACCTTGAACACTGAAGCTTTCTTT
CASSLTLNTEAFF
>TRBD1|once|15|TRBJ2-7|TRBV5-1
TGCGCCAGCAGCGACGGGACAGGGCGGGGAGACGAGCAGTACTTC
CASSDGTGRGDEQYF
>TRBD2|.|15|TRBJ2-3|TRBV7-3
TGTGCCAGCAGCTTAATCCGGGAGGCCACAGATACGCAGTATTTT
CASSLIREATDTQYF
>TRBD2|.|18|TRBJ2-1|TRBV5-1
TGCGCCAGCAGCTTGGGAAAAGGACTAGCGGGAGGGCTCGGTGAGCAGTTCTTC
CASSLGKGLAGGLGEQFF
>TRBD2|.|15|TRBJ2-1|TRBV7-6
TGTGCCAGCAGCCCTAGCGGGACGCCCTACAATGAGCAGTTCTTC
CASSPSGTPYNEQFF
>TRBD1|.|13|TRBJ1-5|TRBV12-5
TGTGCTAGTGCCCCTGGGGACAGGCAGCCCCAGCATTTT
CASAPGDRQPQHF
>.|.|14|TRBJ2-3|TRBV19
TGTGCCAGTAGTATTGGGTACAGCACAGATACGCAGTATTTT
CASSIGYSTDTQYF
>.|.|21|TRBJ1-1|TRBV5-1
TGCGCCAGCAGCTTCCGGGGACACGGTAACATTGTGGGAACGAGTAACACTGAAGCTTTCTTT
CASSFRGHGNIVGTSNTEAFF
>.|.|15|TRBJ2-1|TRBV5-1
TGCGCCAGCAGCTGGACGACCAGCTCCTACAATGAGCAGTTCTTC
CASSWTTSSYNEQFF
>.|.|13|TRBJ2-7|TRBV27
TGTGCCAGCAGTTTTGGCTACTCCTACGAGCAGTACTTC
CASSFGYSYEQYF
>TRBD2|.|15|TRBJ2-7|TRBV6-5
TGTGCCAGCAGTACCCAGACTAGCGGAACCTACGAGCAGTACTTC
CASSTQTSGTYEQYF
>.|.|15|TRBJ1-2|TRBV27
TGTGCCAGCAGACCGTACCCGACAGCCAACTATGGCTACACCTTC
CASRPYPTANYGYTF
>TRBD1|.|15|TRBJ1-2|TRBV7-2
TGTGCCAGCAGCATAACCGGGACAGTCTTTTTCGGCTACACCTTC
CASSITGTVFFGYTF
>.|.|16|TRBJ1-2|TRBV28
TGTGCCAGCAGTTCTACACCCTCCGGGACACTCTATGGCTACACCTTC
CASSSTPSGTLYGYTF
>TRBD1|.|18|TRBJ2-1|TRBV11-3
TGTGCCAGCAGCTTAGAAGGACCCTCCGGGACAGGACACAATGAGCAGTTCTTC
CASSLEGPSGTGHNEQFF
>.|once|14|TRBJ2-5|TRBV9
TGTGCCAGCAGCGTAGCTGTCAGGGGAGAGACCCAGTACTTC
CASSVAVRGETQYF
>.|.|17|TRBJ2-3|TRBV4-1
TGCGCCAGCAGCCAAGATGAGACTTTACGACGCACAGATACGCAGTATTTT
CASSQDETLRRTDTQYF
>TRBD2|.|15|TRBJ2-2|TRBV4-2
TGTGCCAGCAGCCAAGGACTAGCGGACACCGGGGAGCTGTTTTTT
CASSQGLADTGELFF
>.|.|12|TRBJ2-1|TRBV27
TGTGCCAGCAGTTCTAAAAGACTAGAGGAGTTCTTC
CASSSKRLEEFF
>.|.|15|TRBJ2-2|TRBV11-2
TGTGCCAGCAGCCACGGTAGGATCGGCACCGGGGAGCTGTTTTTT
CASSHGRIGTGELFF
>.|once|16|TRBJ2-7|TRBV6-5
TGTGCCAGCAGTTACTCGATTTCTAGCTGGGCTGACGAGCAGTACTTC
CASSYSISSWADEQYF
>TRBD2|.|15|TRBJ2-1|TRBV9
TGTGCCAGCAGCAAACGGACTAGCGGTAACAATGAGCAGTTCTTC
CASSKRTSGNNEQFF
>.|.|15|TRBJ2-2|TRBV6-1
TGTGCCAGCAGTCCCCGGGGAGGAAACACCGGGGAGCTGTTTTTT
CASSPRGGNTGELFF
>.|once|13|TRBJ1-2|TRBV30
TGTGCCTGGATCAGCAGGAGTAACTATGGCTACACCTTC
CAWISRSNYGYTF
>TRBD1|.|15|TRBJ2-5|TRBV6-5
TGTGCCAGCAGACAGGGGGCCCCGTGGCAAGAGACCCAGTACTTC
CASRQGAPWQETQYF
>TRBD1|.|15|TRBJ1-1|TRBV28
TGTGCCAGCAGTTTATTGGGACAGCCGAACACTGAAGCTTTCTTT
CASSLLGQPNTEAFF
>.|.|13|TRBJ1-2|TRBV7-2
TGTGCCAGCAGCTTGGGACGGGGGTATGGCTACACCTTC
CASSLGRGYGYTF
>.|few|14|TRBJ1-1|TRBV2
TGTGCCAGCAGGATCGGCAGGGAGAACACTGAAGCTTTCTTT
CASRIGRENTEAFF
>.|.|16|TRBJ2-3|TRBV15
TGTGCCACCAGCAGAGATGGCGGGATTAGGACAGATACGCAGTATTTT
CATSRDGGIRTDTQYF
>.|once|11|TRBJ1-1|TRBV27
TGTGCCACCCTAGTGAACACTGAAGCTTTCTTT
CATLVNTEAFF
>TRBD2|.|15|TRBJ2-1|TRBV12-5
TGTGCTAGTGGCTTGGGGGGACTAGGATTCAATGAGCAGTTCTTC
CASGLGGLGFNEQFF
>TRBD1|.|14|TRBJ2-7|TRBV6-1
TGTGCCAGCACCACCCAGGGGGCTAACTACGAGCAGTACTTC
CASTTQGANYEQYF
>TRBD1|.|17|TRBJ1-2|TRBV7-8
TGTGCCAGCAGCTTACCCGGCAGGGGGACGCCTTCCCGTGGCTACACCTTC
CASSLPGRGTPSRGYTF
>.|.|15|TRBJ2-1|TRBV9
TGTGCCAGCAGCGTAGGAATAGCGGCCTACAATGAGCAGTTCTTC
CASSVGIAAYNEQFF
>.|.|14|TRBJ2-2|TRBV5-6
TGTGCCAGCAGCTTGGCGGGCGGGACCGGGGAGCTGTTTTTT
CASSLAGGTGELFF
>TRBD1|.|14|TRBJ2-7|TRBV19
TGTGCCAGTAGTACCAGGGGGACCTCCTACGAGCAGTACTTC
CASSTRGTSYEQYF
>TRBD1|.|16|TRBJ1-1|TRBV19
TGTGCCAGTAGTCCCCGGTCAGGGGGATCGGACACTGAAGCTTTCTTT
CASSPRSGGSDTEAFF
>TRBD2|once|15|TRBJ2-1|TRBV11-3
TGTGCCAGCAGCTTAGCACTAGCGGGAATCAATGAGCAGTTCTTC
CASSLALAGINEQFF
>TRBD2|.|17|TRBJ2-7|TRBV6-1
TGTGCCAGCAGTGTGAGGGGGACTAGCGGGTGGGGATACGAGCAGTACTTC
CASSVRGTSGWGYEQYF
>TRBD1|.|14|TRBJ1-1|TRBV5-6
TGTGCCAGCAGCTTGGGTGGACAGGGGCTTTTGGCTTTCTTT
CASSLGGQGLLAFF
>.|.|12|TRBJ2-7|TRBV29-1
TGCAGCGCACAGGTTGGGGGCTACGAGCAGTACTTC
CSAQVGGYEQYF
>TRBD2|.|14|TRBJ2-1|TRBV5-1
TGCGCCAGCAGCTCCCGGACTAGCCTTAATGAGCAGTTCTTC
CASSSRTSLNEQFF
>TRBD1|.|16|TRBJ1-1|TRBV5-1
TGCGCCAGCAGCCTTTTGCCGACAGGGAAGAACACTGAAGCTTTCTTT
CASSLLPTGKNTEAFF
>.|.|14|TRBJ2-5|TRBV4-2
TGTGCCAGCAGCCAAGAAGCAGATCAAGAGACCCAGTACTTC
CASSQEADQETQYF
>TRBD1|.|14|TRBJ2-7|TRBV15
TGTGCCACCAGCAGGGGACAGGGGGCGAGGGAGCAGTACTTC
CATSRGQGAREQYF
>TRBD2|.|15|TRBJ2-7|TRBV28
TGTGCCAGCAGTTTAAGACTAGCGGGCTCCTACGAGCAGTACTTC
CASSLRLAGSYEQYF
>.|.|16|TRBJ1-2|TRBV7-9
TGTGCCAGCAGCTTATATCTGGGAGAATCTAACTATGGCTACACCTTC
CASSLYLGESNYGYTF
>TRBD1|.|14|TRBJ1-2|TRBV7-3
TGTGCCAGCAGCTTAACGACCACAGGGGATGGCTACACCTTC
CASSLTTTGDGYTF
>TRBD2|.|15|TRBJ2-7|TRBV6-5
TGTGCCACCAGTCTACAGCGGGAGGTAACATACGAGCAGTACTTC
CATSLQREVTYEQYF
>.|.|14|TRBJ2-6|TRBV27
TGTGCCAGCAGGGACGCATCTGGGGCCAACGTCCTGACTTTC
CASRDASGANVLTF
>.|.|16|TRBJ2-1|TRBV5-1
TGCGCCAGCAGCTTGGTAGGGGGATGGTCCTACAATGAGCAGTTCTTC
CASSLVGGWSYNEQFF